This is a list of T cell receptor beta chains from one sample in a study of CD8+ T cells in alopecia areata. The method was immunoSEQ multiplex PCR; TCRdb's version includes in-frame clones alone and lacks a portion of them. The sample holds more than 200,000 clones, approximately 72% seen once. Sequences were derived from CD4+ T cells sorted from blood, sampled between weeks 43 and 45, from a patient treated with tofacitinib. These receptors came from a human donor with alopecia areata. The CDR3 runs from the conserved cysteine through the conserved F or W. A D gene is named only where the DNA matches it firmly. Where a row states a size, it is once, few, many or the class of an expanded clone; other rows omit it.

v_call,d_call,clone_size,j_call,cdr3_aa,cdr3_nt
TRBV9,.,.,TRBJ2-3,CASSEGLGDTQYF,TGTGCCAGCAGCGAAGGGTTGGGGGATACGCAGTATTTT
TRBV5-1,.,.,TRBJ2-4,CASSLGAAKNIQYF,TGCGCCAGCAGCTTAGGAGCAGCCAAAAACATTCAGTACTTC
TRBV29-1,.,.,TRBJ1-1,CSVLGQLNTEAFF,TGCAGCGTTCTTGGACAACTGAACACTGAAGCTTTCTTT
TRBV10-3,.,.,TRBJ2-5,CAISVTGETQYF,TGTGCCATCAGTGTGACGGGAGAGACCCAGTACTTC
TRBV29-1,TRBD1,many,TRBJ2-2,CSVSIDSRTGNTGELFF,TGCAGCGTCTCGATTGACAGTAGGACAGGGAACACCGGGGAGCTGTTTTTT
TRBV30,.,.,TRBJ1-2,CAGNSQAGSNYGYTF,TGTGCTGGTAACTCCCAGGCAGGCTCTAACTATGGCTACACCTTC
TRBV4-3,.,.,TRBJ2-1,CASSQEARGAWGNEQFF,TGCGCCAGCAGCCAAGAGGCGAGGGGGGCCTGGGGCAATGAGCAGTTCTTC
TRBV30,.,.,TRBJ2-2,CAWSGHNTGELFF,TGTGCCTGGAGTGGGCACAACACCGGGGAGCTGTTTTTT
TRBV7-2,TRBD1,.,TRBJ1-6,CASSQGQGGSPLHF,TGTGCCAGCAGCCAGGGACAGGGTGGCTCACCCCTCCACTTT
TRBV29-1,.,.,TRBJ2-3,CSVEGNDTQYF,TGCAGCGTTGAGGGAAATGATACGCAGTATTTT
TRBV7-8,TRBD1,.,TRBJ1-5,CASSSRGDIKGQPQHF,TGTGCCAGCAGCTCCAGGGGGGACATAAAGGGTCAGCCCCAGCATTTT
TRBV30,.,.,TRBJ1-5,CAWSLKARQPQHF,TGTGCCTGGAGTCTGAAAGCTCGTCAGCCCCAGCATTTT
TRBV14,.,few,TRBJ2-2,CASSQGYAGELFF,TGTGCCAGCAGCCAAGGGTATGCCGGGGAGCTGTTTTTT
TRBV29-1,.,.,TRBJ2-3,CSVDYGDTQYF,TGCAGCGTTGATTACGGGGATACGCAGTATTTT
TRBV27,.,.,TRBJ2-5,CASARGQGETQYF,TGTGCCAGCGCGCGTGGGCAGGGGGAGACCCAGTACTTC
TRBV29-1,.,few,TRBJ1-2,CSVSPQGIISGYTF,TGCAGCGTTTCCCCACAGGGAATTATTAGTGGCTACACCTTC
TRBV27,TRBD1,.,TRBJ2-1,CASSLMDRGSNEQFF,TGTGCCAGCAGTTTAATGGACAGGGGGTCAAATGAGCAGTTCTTC
TRBV5-8,.,few,TRBJ2-2,CASRPAVQATGELFF,TGTGCCAGCAGACCCGCCGTACAGGCAACCGGGGAGCTGTTTTTT
TRBV14,.,.,TRBJ1-2,CASSPLWDTHYGYTF,TGTGCCAGCAGCCCGCTGTGGGACACCCACTATGGCTACACCTTC
TRBV4-3,TRBD1,.,TRBJ2-3,CASSQGGGDRGRDTQYF,TGCGCCAGCAGCCAAGGAGGAGGGGACAGGGGTCGGGATACGCAGTATTTT
TRBV29-1,.,.,TRBJ1-2,CSAEDDGDGYTF,TGCAGCGCAGAAGACGACGGCGATGGCTACACCTTC
TRBV29-1,.,.,TRBJ2-1,CSGDTPNEQFF,TGCAGCGGCGATACCCCCAATGAGCAGTTCTTC
TRBV5-6,.,.,TRBJ1-1,CASSLFDTEAFF,TGTGCCAGCAGCTTGTTCGACACTGAAGCTTTCTTT
TRBV29-1,.,.,TRBJ2-1,CSVRLGRVRGEQFF,TGCAGCGTTAGGTTGGGCAGAGTAAGGGGTGAGCAGTTCTTC
TRBV6-5,.,.,TRBJ2-1,CASSYSGGDNEQFF,TGTGCCAGCAGTTACTCCGGTGGGGACAATGAGCAGTTCTTC
TRBV5-1,TRBD1,.,TRBJ2-7,CASSSGQGNYEQYF,TGCGCCAGCAGCAGCGGACAGGGGAATTACGAGCAGTACTTC
TRBV15,.,.,TRBJ1-6,CATSRTGRDSPLHF,TGTGCCACCAGCAGAACAGGGAGAGATTCACCCCTCCACTTT
TRBV29-1,.,.,TRBJ2-5,CSVEFAETRQETQYF,TGCAGCGTTGAGTTTGCAGAAACCCGCCAAGAGACCCAGTACTTC
TRBV29-1,.,.,TRBJ2-2,CSVGTPTTGELFF,TGCAGCGTTGGTACACCAACCACCGGGGAGCTGTTTTTT
TRBV29-1,.,.,TRBJ1-2,CSVKIRQSGYTF,TGCAGCGTTAAGATTCGACAGTCCGGCTACACCTTC
TRBV29-1,TRBD1,.,TRBJ2-3,CSVELGQVGTDTQYF,TGCAGCGTTGAACTGGGACAGGTGGGCACAGATACGCAGTATTTT
TRBV18,.,.,TRBJ2-7,CASSPNERGARQYF,TGTGCCAGCTCACCAAATGAGAGGGGGGCAAGGCAGTACTTC
TRBV7-8,.,.,TRBJ1-4,CASSFKPRREKLFF,TGTGCCAGCAGCTTTAAACCCAGACGGGAAAAACTGTTTTTT
TRBV7-2,.,.,TRBJ1-2,CASSLVGAGDYGYTF,TGTGCCAGCAGCTTGGTCGGGGCCGGGGACTATGGCTACACCTTC
TRBV7-2,.,few,TRBJ1-2,CASSLGTAYGYTF,TGTGCCAGCAGCTTAGGAACAGCCTATGGCTACACCTTC
TRBV11-2,.,many,TRBJ2-3,CASSLGSVADTQYF,TGTGCCAGCAGCTTAGGCAGCGTAGCCGATACGCAGTATTTT
TRBV29-1,TRBD1,.,TRBJ1-1,CSVAGQLRGNTEAFF,TGCAGCGTGGCGGGACAGCTAAGGGGTAACACTGAAGCTTTCTTT
TRBV4-3,TRBD2,.,TRBJ2-2,CASSLSRGGRDTGELFF,TGCGCCAGCAGCCTCTCACGCGGGGGGCGAGACACCGGGGAGCTGTTTTTT
TRBV5-5,TRBD1,few,TRBJ2-7,CASSLWPGQNYEQYF,TGTGCCAGCAGCTTGTGGCCGGGACAGAACTACGAGCAGTACTTC
TRBV4-3,.,.,TRBJ1-2,CASSPEAGPYGYTF,TGCGCCAGCAGCCCCGAGGCCGGACCCTATGGCTACACCTTC
TRBV28,.,.,TRBJ2-7,CASSLGYEQYF,TGTGCCAGCAGCCTGGGCTACGAGCAGTACTTC